This T cell receptor (beta chain) was profiled in a study of blood T cell repertoires in COVID-19. CDR1 and CDR2 (germline): LGHNA, YNFKEQ. The length of the CDR3 is 13 residues. The V gene lost 4 bases and the J gene lost 9 bases, with 15 bases spanning the gap. The method was immunoSEQ multiplex PCR; TCRdb's version includes in-frame clones alone and lacks a portion of them. The sample has 250,000 to 400,000 clones; more than 70% are singletons. This receptor was taken from a woman younger than 45 with COVID-19, enrolled during active disease. The chain carries TRBV4-2 and TRBJ1-1; possibly TRBD1 for D (5 bases). The sequencing input was peripheral blood. CDR3 region: CASSPTGREKAFF. The CDR3 DNA follows: TGTGCCAGCAGCCCCACCGGCAGGGAAAAAGCTTTCTTT.